In this sample, the clone carrying this T cell receptor (beta chain) turned up a few times. The antigen is undetermined. Trimming shortened V by 0 bases and J by 8 bases, and 16 bases separated the two germline ends. The CDR3 covers 16 residues. These data come from a study of blood T cells in healthy people across ages. Study-wide points: Unknown CMV status may confound age-related changes in expanded clones. As naive T cell percentage varied, TCR beta diversity correlated strongly with it.

Extraction of total RNA produced a minimum of 5 micrograms from each sample. The authors ran a second PCR of about 6 to 11 cycles using a sample-barcoded 5' primer and a J-beta primer mix. MiXCR, run by TCRdb on the 5' RACE reads, gives a single entry per CDR3 protein. Of about 580,000 distinct CDR3 sequences detected, 47% appear once; the ten largest clones hold 20% to 25%. The chain recombines TRBV12-3 or TRBV12-4 with TRBJ1-4; D is unresolved. The clonotype was recovered from a man older than 75 in good health. Sequencing used blood. In nucleotides, the CDR3 is TGTGCCAGCAGTTTAGCGCTCGGGAAAAATGGAGAAAAACTGTTTTTT. As protein: CASSLALGKNGEKLFF.